A single sample gave rise to the 8 T cell receptor beta chains below, sequenced in a study of T cell responses to AZD1222 COVID-19 vaccine. Assay used: immunoSEQ multiplex PCR; TCRdb lists only in-frame clones, some missing. The sample records about 110,000 clones, under 95% being singletons. The sample here was peripheral blood, taken on day 0 of AZD1222 vaccination. Receptor source: an adult in good health.

This sequence joins TRBV6-9 and TRBJ2-7; D unresolved. V was clipped by 8 bases and J by 3 bases, with 14 bases between them. CDR3 length: 13 residues. The germline V gene encodes CDR1 MNHGY and CDR2 SVAAGI. Here the CDR3 reads CASPRQRNYEQYF. The CDR3 region has the DNA TGTGCCAGCCCGAGGCAACGGAACTACGAGCAGTACTTC.

V is TRBV14 and J is TRBJ2-7, with a possible D match to TRBD2 (5 bases). The CDR3 contains 17 residues. The V gene's germline CDR1 is SGHDN and CDR2 FVKESK. V was shortened by 0 bases and J by 3 bases, with 18 bases between the two germline ends. This CDR3 reads CASSQESGRPGLYEQYF. Here the CDR3 DNA reads TGTGCCAGCAGCCAAGAAAGCGGCCGGCCCGGTCTCTACGAGCAGTACTTC.

The chain has TRBV5-1 and TRBJ2-2; 9 bases are a match to TRBD2. J was trimmed by 5 bases and V by 4 bases; bases with no gene match: 9. Germline-derived CDR1 and CDR2 are SGHRS and YFSETQ. The CDR3 runs to 16 residues. CDR3 loop: CASSLGDTSGTGELFF. CDR3 sequence (DNA): TGCGCCAGCAGCCTTGGGGACACTAGCGGGACCGGGGAGCTGTTTTTT.

This rearrangement joins TRBV7-8 to TRBJ1-2; D might be TRBD1 (5 bases). V dropped 3 bases and J dropped 6 bases, with 14 bases sitting between them. The CDR3 runs to 14 residues. The germline V gene has CDR1 SGHVS and CDR2 FQNEAQ. In DNA, the CDR3 is TGTGCCAGCAGCTTCGACAGCCTCCCTAATGGCTACACCTTC. Its translation: CASSFDSLPNGYTF.

This chain joins TRBV11-2 and TRBJ2-4; either TRBD1 or TRBD2 may fit D (6 bases each). Germline V gives CDR1 SGHAT, CDR2 FQNNGV. The CDR3 runs 18 residues. V lost 0 bases and J 0 bases, leaving 15 bases between the germline ends. CDR3 sequence (DNA): TGTGCCAGCAGCTTAGATCTCTTGGGGGGCTTAGCCAAAAACATTCAGTACTTC. This sequence encodes CASSLDLLGGLAKNIQYF.

The chain is built from TRBV5-1 and TRBJ2-2; D not resolved. Germline loops: CDR1 SGHRS, CDR2 YFSETQ. The CDR3 is made up of 18 amino acids. Deletions cut 2 bases from V and 5 bases from J, with 22 bases between. CDR3 DNA: TGCGCCAGCAGCTTTGGATCGGTCGTGGGCCGAACGACCGGGGAGCTGTTTTTT. Its protein is CASSFGSVVGRTTGELFF.

This clone was seen a single time. The rearrangement links TRBV28 to TRBJ2-7; D unclear. Trimming left V 8 bases short and J 2 bases short, with 10 bases between. Germline CDR1 reads MDHEN; CDR2 reads SYDVKM. The CDR3 has 12 amino acids. The CDR3 sequence: CASETQAYEQYF. The CDR3 DNA reads as TGTGCCAGCGAGACGCAGGCCTACGAGCAGTACTTC.

The count of this clone is one. The rearrangement links TRBV3-1 (or the pseudogene TRBV3-2) to TRBJ1-2; 7 nucleotides line up with TRBD1. In germline, CDR1 is LGHDT, CDR2 YNNKEL (reference sequence). V shed 4 bases, J shed 7 bases, and the junction held 12 bases outside the gene matches. The CDR3 is 15 residues long. The CDR3 DNA is TGTGCCAGCAGCCCCTTCGACAGGGAGGTCAGTGGCTACACCTTC. Translating it yields CASSPFDREVSGYTF.